This TCR beta chain emerged from a study of shared clonotypes between healthy human individuals. CDR1 and CDR2 from the germline V gene are SGHAT and FQNNGV. The CDR3 is 15 residues long. Unmatched junction bases numbered 8, after V lost 2 bases and J lost 5 bases. Remarks on this clone: Its antigen is as yet unknown.

CD8 memory merged CD45RO+ with CCR7-negative CD45RA+ TemRA cells. Genomic DNA from each subset was divided evenly over several immunoSEQ plates. The protocol was immunoSEQ multiplex PCR, while the TCRdb copy is restricted to in-frame clones and leaves out a portion. This table holds roughly 720,000 clones, 90% found once. Whole-study findings and limits: A few donors shared around 5% of their naive CD4 clonotypes. Sampling was confined to blood; repertoires within tissues likely differ.

This receptor was obtained from a man aged 18-30 years in good health. Some clones in this sample may be carry-over from other donors' samples. This chain links TRBV11-2 with TRBJ2-5, with 7 positions matching TRBD2. The specimen sequenced was memory CD8+ T cells from PBMCs. Subset noted: CD45RO+ cells pooled with CCR7-negative TemRA cells. DNA for the CDR3: TGTGCCAGCAGCTTACGGGGACTACCGGCGGAGACCCAGTACTTC. Translating it yields CASSLRGLPAETQYF.